Below, one TCR beta chain is given with its context. The data originate from a study of cytomegalovirus exposure and HLA in healthy donors. The PCR had 60 Vbeta and 13 Jbeta primers. Sequencing was performed with immunoSEQ multiplex PCR; in TCRdb, only in-frame clones are kept and a portion is missing. This table has about 160,000 clones, roughly 80% appearing once. Whereas donors were nominally healthy upon sampling, unrecorded immune exposures were probable. Trimming at V came to 11 bases and at J to 4 bases, leaving 9 bases not matched to a gene. Per germline, CDR1 MNHEY and CDR2 SVGAGI. The CDR3 is made up of 14 amino acids.

The clonotype was recovered from a woman aged 25 to 45 in good health and CMV-seronegative. Sequencing was performed on PBMCs. V gene TRBV6-5 combines with J gene TRBJ2-2; 8 nucleotides agree with TRBD2. The CDR3 DNA follows: TGTGCCGCGGGGCGGGGGGCGGGCACCGGGGAGCTGTTTTTT. It translates to CAAGRGAGTGELFF.